A selection of T cell receptor beta chains follows, all from one sample in a study of spatial heterogeneity in lung cancer. TCRdb called the 5' RACE reads again in MiXCR, with one record for every CDR3 protein. The table includes 6,800 or so distinct CDR3 sequences, 6.5% to 8% detected once. Sample: lung tumor tissue, taken at surgery. All receptors derive from a male donor with early-stage non-small cell lung cancer. Each CDR3 is given with its conserved first and last residue.

v_call: TRBV12-3/TRBV12-4; cdr3_aa: CASSSRGAGNSPLHF
v_call: TRBV28; cdr3_aa: CASSPLIPPPAAGRAWNEQYF
v_call: TRBV27; cdr3_aa: CASSSGLGGLGNQPQHF
v_call: TRBV4-3; cdr3_aa: CASSQGSGGASDTQYF
v_call: TRBV10-1; cdr3_aa: CAILRGEQYF
v_call: TRBV5-1; cdr3_aa: CASSGDLEQYF
v_call: TRBV7-9; cdr3_aa: CASSGGTSASYNEQFF
v_call: TRBV30; cdr3_aa: CAWSSGWLAGGEPYEQYF
v_call: TRBV6-6; cdr3_aa: CASSFSGWTGNEQFF
v_call: TRBV20-1; cdr3_aa: CSAAGQNNYGYTF
v_call: TRBV28; cdr3_aa: CASSLGTVSYEQYF
v_call: TRBV11-2; cdr3_aa: CASSRDPGTYEQYF
v_call: TRBV28; cdr3_aa: CASSIRGRYTEAFF
v_call: TRBV6-2/TRBV6-3; cdr3_aa: CASSLTEVDEKLFF
v_call: TRBV5-1; cdr3_aa: CASSLHILGTDTQYF
v_call: TRBV29-1; cdr3_aa: CSVVSRYNEQFF
v_call: TRBV5-1; cdr3_aa: CASGDHLGRYNEQFF
v_call: TRBV7-9; cdr3_aa: CASSSLDTNQPQHF
v_call: TRBV3-1; cdr3_aa: CASSQESWDRGAEAFF
v_call: TRBV6-5; cdr3_aa: CASSTGQGGHTQYF